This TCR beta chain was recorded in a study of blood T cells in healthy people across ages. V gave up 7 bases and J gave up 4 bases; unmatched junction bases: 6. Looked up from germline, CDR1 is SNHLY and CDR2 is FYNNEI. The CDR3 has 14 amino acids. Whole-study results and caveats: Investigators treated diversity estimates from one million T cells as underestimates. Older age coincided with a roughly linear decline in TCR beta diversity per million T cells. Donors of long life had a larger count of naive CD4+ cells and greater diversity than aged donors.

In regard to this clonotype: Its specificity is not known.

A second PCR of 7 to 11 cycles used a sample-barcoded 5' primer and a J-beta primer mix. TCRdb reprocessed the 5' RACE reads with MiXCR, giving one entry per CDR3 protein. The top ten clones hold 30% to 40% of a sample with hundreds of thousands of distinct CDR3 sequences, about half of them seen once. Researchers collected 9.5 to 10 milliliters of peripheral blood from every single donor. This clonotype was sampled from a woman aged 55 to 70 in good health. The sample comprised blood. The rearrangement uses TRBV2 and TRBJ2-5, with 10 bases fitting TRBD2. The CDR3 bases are TGTGCCAGCAAGCCTAGCGGGAGCGGAGAGACCCAGTACTTC. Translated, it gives CASKPSGSGETQYF.